One TCR beta chain is described in this entry. Its target is unknown. The germline CDR1 and CDR2 sequences are MNHNS and SASEGT. Trimming took off 3 bases at V and 3 bases at J, with 12 bases between the two ends. The CDR3 loop spans 15 amino acids. The data are from a study of OX40 agonist ivuxolimab in advanced cancers. Study as a whole: Every patient in dose escalation had hepatocellular carcinoma, melanoma, renal cell or head and neck cancer. Earlier anti-PD-1, anti-PD-L1 or anti-CTLA-4 therapy was permitted; 30% to 50% had received some.

Whole-study findings and limits: Averaged across samples, CD8+ T cells carried more expanded clones than CD4+ did. At 0.1 to 3.0 mg/kg, clonal expansion of CD4+ and CD8+ blood T cells had occurred by week 6.

Generated by immunoSEQ multiplex PCR, the TCRdb table keeps only in-frame clones and is missing some. The sample records about 36,000 clones, around four fifths being singletons. The chain has TRBV6-1 and TRBJ1-5, with a tentative D call TRBD1 (6 bases). This clonotype was sampled from an adult with an advanced solid tumor such as melanoma, head and neck, liver or kidney cancer. The sequences come from CD4+ or CD8+ T cells sorted from blood, collected in a trial of the OX40 agonist ivuxolimab. The CDR3 is CASSEETGYNQPQHF. For the CDR3, the DNA is TGTGCCAGCAGTGAGGAGACAGGTTACAATCAGCCCCAGCATTTT.